Here is one T cell receptor beta chain with its context. Its target is unknown. Here immunoSEQ multiplex PCR was the method, and the copy in TCRdb shows in-frame clones only, minus some. The repertoire has about 200,000 clones, around nine tenths of them found once; the top ten carry approximately 2%. The entry originates in a study of cytomegalovirus exposure and HLA in healthy donors. Broader study findings: A list of 150 or so TCR beta chains associated with cytomegalovirus was given.

The CDR3 sequence is 12 residues long. V dropped 7 bases and J dropped 11; count of bases not matched to a gene: 6. Germline V gene lookup returns CDR1 LNHDA and CDR2 SQIVND (reference sequence). This sequence originates from a woman aged 18-35 years in good health and CMV-seropositive. The chain links TRBV19 to TRBJ1-1; 11 nucleotides agree with TRBD1. Source material: PBMCs. In DNA form, the CDR3 reads TGTGCCAGTAAGCCGGGACAGGGGGTCGCTTTCTTT. This encodes CASKPGQGVAFF.